One and the same sample provided the 13 T cell receptor beta chains below, sequenced in a study of CD8 T cells in Susac syndrome. The authors reverse transcribed roughly 0.5 to 1 ug RNA with random hexamers. TCRdb reanalysed the immunoSEQ multiplex PCR reads using MiXCR and keeps one entry per CDR3 protein. The repertoire holds 50,000 to 60,000 distinct CDR3 sequences, with just over 90% as singletons. What was sequenced was CD8+ T cells from PBMCs. The receptors here all came from a human donor in good health.

The rearrangement links TRBV24-1 to TRBJ2-1, with 8 bases lining up with TRBD2. The length of the CDR3 is 14 residues. Per germline, CDR1 KGHDR and CDR2 SFDVKD. The V segment lost 6 bases and the J segment 7 bases; nucleotides outside the gene matches: 7. CDR3 amino acids: CATSYGGAENEQFF. CDR3 nucleotides: TGTGCCACCAGTTACGGGGGGGCTGAAAATGAGCAGTTCTTC.

V is TRBV27 and J is TRBJ2-7; D gene ambiguous. The CDR3 covers 14 residues. Germline loops: CDR1 MNHEY, CDR2 SMNVEV (reference sequence). V shed 11 bases and J shed 1 base, with 18 bases lying between them. The CDR3 loop reads CAVTSRNGSYEQYF. CDR3 bases: TGTGCCGTGACCAGTAGAAATGGGTCCTACGAGCAGTACTTC.

This chain links TRBV7-3 with TRBJ2-2; 12 bases agree with TRBD1. Germline V gives CDR1 SGHTA, CDR2 FQGTGA. With 6 bases clipped from V and 4 bases from J, the junction kept 9 bases outside the gene matches. The CDR3 length is 17 residues. In nucleotides, the CDR3 is TGTGCCAGCAGTCCCGGGACAGGGGGCATCGGCACCGGGGAGCTGTTTTTT. Protein product: CASSPGTGGIGTGELFF.

The gene calls are TRBV4-2 and TRBJ1-2; no clear D. The CDR3 runs to 17 residues. Germline V lookup: CDR1 LGHNA, CDR2 YNFKEQ. Trimming removed 2 bases from V and 2 bases from J, with 18 bases in between. The CDR3 is CASSQIFAGRPNYGYTF. CDR3 coding DNA: TGTGCCAGCAGCCAAATCTTCGCGGGCAGACCAAACTATGGCTACACCTTC.

The genes are TRBV7-8 and TRBJ2-3; 9 positions agree with TRBD2. The CDR3 spans 17 residues. Germline CDR1 reads SGHVS; CDR2 reads FQNEAQ. J gave up 0 bases and V 4 bases, and 8 bases lay outside the gene matches. In DNA form, the CDR3 reads TGTGCCAGCAGCTCAGCCCTAGCGGGGTCCAGCACAGATACGCAGTATTTT. It translates to CASSSALAGSSTDTQYF.

The chain combines TRBV2 with TRBJ2-7; no reliable D call. The germline gives CDR1 SNHLY, CDR2 FYNNEI. The CDR3 has 12 residues. V shed 1 base and J shed 2 bases, with 3 bases lying between them. The CDR3 nucleotides are TGTGCCAGCAGTGAAGTGCCCTACGAGCAGTACTTC. Translation: CASSEVPYEQYF.

The rearrangement uses TRBV12-3 or TRBV12-4 and TRBJ1-5, with D possibly TRBD1 on 5 matching bases. V lost 7 bases, J lost 6 bases, and 16 bases lay in between. The CDR3 is made up of 14 amino acids. The CDR3 DNA reads as TGTGCCAGCAACTCAGGGTTGGAGGGTCAGCCCCAGCATTTT. It specifies CASNSGLEGQPQHF.

The chain combines TRBV27 with TRBJ2-7, with TRBD1 identical over 7 bases. Per germline, CDR1 MNHEY and CDR2 SMNVEV (reference sequence). The ends lost 5 bases at V and 0 bases at J; junction bases unmatched: 4. The CDR3 extends over 14 amino acids. CDR3 amino acids: CASSRDSSSYEQYF. In DNA form, the CDR3 reads TGTGCCAGCAGTAGGGACAGTAGCTCCTACGAGCAGTACTTC.

This chain links TRBV7-3 with TRBJ2-5, with a possible D match to TRBD1 (6 bases). CDR3 size: 15 residues. V was shortened by 0 bases and J by 2 bases, with 10 bases between the two germline ends. Germline V gives CDR1 SGHTA, CDR2 FQGTGA. CDR3 protein: CASSLTGQPQETQYF. The DNA of the CDR3 is TGTGCCAGCAGCTTAACTGGACAGCCTCAAGAGACCCAGTACTTC.

V gene TRBV27 combines with J gene TRBJ1-2, with 10 bases fitting TRBD1. The CDR3 is 15 amino acids. Germline loops: CDR1 MNHEY, CDR2 SMNVEV (reference sequence). J lost 4 bases, V lost 5 bases, and 7 bases had no gene match. The CDR3, as DNA: TGTGCCAGCAGTCCAACGACAGGGGGCCCCTATGGCTACACCTTC. It translates to CASSPTTGGPYGYTF.

This chain uses TRBV5-1 with TRBJ2-7; 8 positions agree with TRBD1. V was pared by 4 bases and J by 0 bases, with 6 bases of the junction left unmatched. CDR3 length: 15 amino acids. Per germline, CDR1 SGHRS and CDR2 YFSETQ. CDR3 in DNA: TGCGCCAGCAGCGGTGGACAGGGCCTCTCCTACGAGCAGTACTTC. Translation gives CASSGGQGLSYEQYF.

This chain uses TRBV2 with TRBJ2-7, with D perhaps TRBD2 (6 bases). This CDR3 comprises 17 residues. The germline V and J ends were trimmed by 7 bases and 0 bases, with 22 bases remaining between them. CDR1 is SNHLY and CDR2 is FYNNEI in the germline V gene. CDR3 protein: CASNGLASTISSYEQYF. The CDR3 nucleotides read TGTGCCAGCAATGGTCTAGCGTCAACTATTAGCTCCTACGAGCAGTACTTC.

V usage is TRBV5-4 and J usage is TRBJ1-2; no clear D gene. The CDR3 extends over 13 amino acids. Germline values: CDR1 SGHNT, CDR2 YYREEE (reference sequence). Trimming took 3 bases from V and 8 from J, leaving 14 bases between them. CDR3: CASSSYGVAGYTF. The CDR3 DNA reads TGTGCCAGCAGCTCGTACGGGGTTGCCGGCTACACCTTC. The whole variable domain, filled in from reference TRBV5-4 and TRBJ1-2, reads ETGVTQSPTHLIKTRGQQVTLRCSSQSGHNTVSWYQQALGQGPQFIFQYYREEENGRGNFPPRFSGLQFPNYSSELNVNALELDDSALYLCASSSYGVAGYTFGSGTRLTVV.